This record looks at one TCR beta chain sequence and its context. It has no known antigen specificity. One base away there is no much larger clone; base qualities are not given. The CDR3 regions of human TCRbeta chains were analyzed by immunosequencing. Per the source publication's procedure: Repertoire TCRs were checked for matches against a reference library of SARS-CoV-2-specific TCRs that had been generated using the MIRA antigen-specificity platform. Breadth was defined as the fraction of unique TCRs that were SARS-CoV-2-associated, and depth was defined as the fraction of total T cells that were SARS-CoV-2-associated. Each spike-specific TCR was assigned to its reactive spike region and to a CD4 or CD8 class using the MIRA data. Log10-transformed breadth and depth values were compared by one-way ANOVA with Sidak's multiple comparisons tests. In its TCRdb copy, this immuneACCESS table keeps in-frame sequences only and misses some clones. Where compared with another copy, unresolved V genes explain less than half of these, and the others have no known cause. V, J and clone size are taken as reported in that table, and D and trimming were inferred from the DNA itself. A total of over 130,000 clones appear in this sample, roughly 90% of them only once. Approximately 3.3% of the sample comes from the top ten.

The CDR3 sequence holds 13 residues, the cysteine and phenylalanine included. CDR3 DNA only is kept here, 39 bases in frame from base 1. According to the study, the label for this sample's time point signals: about 28 days (+/-7) after the second vaccine dose. AZD1222 recipients given second doses at about 4 weeks or at about 12 weeks were pooled, since spike-specific TCR depth and breadth were not found to differ between the two schedules. Samples from vaccinated people were obtained from the UK trials COV001 and COV002, which included a single-blind randomized controlled phase 2/3 trial of AZD1222 (ChAdOx1 nCoV-19) in healthy adults. For TCRbeta chain sequencing, PBMC samples were collected from trial participants at day 0 and at day 28 after the second dose. This sample was included in a study of T cell responses to AZD1222 COVID-19 vaccine (dated by TCRdb to the early 2020s). For context, the study as a whole: A total of about 250 trial participants underwent TCR sequencing, of whom 200 to 220 had received two doses of AZD1222 and roughly 26 had received two doses of the MenACWY control vaccine. Trial participants were enrolled by age into 18-55, 56-69 and 70-plus year subgroups, with approximately 150, 28 and 58 TCR-sequenced participants respectively.

Study-level results and caveats: The vaccine-associated CD4 TCRs covered the entire spike protein, and the dominant responses fell in regions 160-218 and 743-854. Because no samples from the day 14 peak response were available, repertoires could be characterized only after the peak T cell response. Reportedly, almost half of the unique spike-specific TCRs recognized epitopes lying outside the regions that are mutated in the B.1.351 and B.1.1.7 variants. Conclusions about previously exposed vaccinees are limited because only 5 or 6 AZD1222 recipients were SARS-CoV-2 seropositive at baseline. Most participants were white British and females outnumbered males, and the authors suggested that clonal diversity may have been underestimated. In the small 56-69-year group, the increase in depth fell short of significance, most likely because of low power. After two AZD1222 doses, both the breadth and the depth of spike-specific TCRs were significantly higher than at day 0 and than in MenACWY recipients.

Sample: peripheral blood, taken 28 days after the second AZD1222 dose. This receptor was obtained from an adult who received the AZD1222 COVID-19 vaccine. The chain is encoded by TRBV21-1 joined to TRBJ2-4; TRBD2 reflects the table's D call only, with no check against the DNA. TRBV21-1 is marked as a pseudogene. For the CDR3, the sequence is CASSIRGENIQYF. The bases are TGTGCCAGCAGCATACGAGGCGAAAACATTCAGTACTTC.